What follows describes a single T cell receptor (beta chain). No antigen is known for it. These data come from a study of cytomegalovirus exposure and HLA in healthy donors. Trimming took 5 bases from V and 6 from J; bases not matched to a gene: 8. The CDR3 loop spans 14 amino acids. The germline V gene encodes CDR1 MNHNY and CDR2 SVGAGI (reference sequence). Study findings and constraints: Rare TCR sequences predominated, though certain public TCRs were found in many donors.

Using immunoSEQ multiplex PCR, the repertoire was profiled, and TCRdb retains in-frame clones only, with some absent. Among tens of thousands of clones listed, approximately 93% were seen once. Material for sequencing was PBMCs. V gene TRBV6-6 combines with J gene TRBJ1-2; TRBD1 matches at 8 bases. The origin of this receptor is a woman aged 18-29 years in good health and CMV-seronegative. The CDR3 loop is CASSPLTGVNGYTF. The CDR3 bases are TGTGCCAGCAGTCCCTTGACAGGGGTGAATGGCTACACCTTC.